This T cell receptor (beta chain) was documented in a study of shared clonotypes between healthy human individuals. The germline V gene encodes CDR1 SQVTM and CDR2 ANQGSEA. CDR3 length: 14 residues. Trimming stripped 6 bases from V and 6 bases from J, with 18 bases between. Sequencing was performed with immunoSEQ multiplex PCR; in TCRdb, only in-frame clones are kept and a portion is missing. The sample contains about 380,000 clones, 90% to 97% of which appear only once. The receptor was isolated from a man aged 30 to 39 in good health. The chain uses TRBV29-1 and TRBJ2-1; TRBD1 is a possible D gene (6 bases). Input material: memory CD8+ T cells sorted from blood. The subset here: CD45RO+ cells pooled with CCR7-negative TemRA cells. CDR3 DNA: TGCAGCGTCGGTACAGACAGGCCGGGCAATGAGCAGTTCTTC. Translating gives CSVGTDRPGNEQFF.